A single sample gave rise to the 24 T cell receptor beta chains below, sequenced in a study of shared clonotypes between healthy human individuals. The assay was immunoSEQ multiplex PCR, and TCRdb's table has in-frame clones only and misses some. The sample gives roughly 1,500,000 clones, 95% to 99% of which show up once; roughly 0.45% is in the top ten. The sequencing sample was made of naive CD4+ T cells sorted from blood. The subset was: CD45RA+ positively selected. The receptor set was obtained from a man aged 30 to 39 in good health.

The gene calls are TRBV5-1 and TRBJ2-5; D may be TRBD1 (7 bases). Germline CDR1 and CDR2: SGHRS and YFSETQ. The CDR3 is made up of 15 amino acids. The V and J ends lost 3 bases and 2 bases respectively, with 14 bases between them. CDR3 in DNA: TGCGCCAGCAGCTCGAACCCAGGGGGGCAAGAGACCCAGTACTTC. This encodes CASSSNPGGQETQYF.

The chain carries TRBV19 and TRBJ1-2; a weak D match, TRBD1 (6 bases). Germline CDR1 is LNHDA and CDR2 is SQIVND (reference sequence). CDR3 length: 13 amino acids. The V end lost 4 bases, the J end lost 5 bases, and 11 bases lay between the germline ends. CDR3 region: CASSTPGTYGYTF. CDR3 nucleotides: TGTGCCAGTAGTACGCCGGGGACATATGGCTACACCTTC.

The chain recombines TRBV18 with TRBJ1-2; TRBD1 matches at 8 bases. The germline V gene encodes CDR1 KGHSH and CDR2 LQKENI. The CDR3 is made up of 14 amino acids. V was clipped by 3 bases and J by 6 bases; unmatched bases: 6. CDR3 protein: CASSPGTGDDGYTF. The CDR3, as DNA: TGTGCCAGCTCACCCGGGACAGGTGATGATGGCTACACCTTC. The full variable domain, its missing parts supplied by reference TRBV18 and TRBJ1-2, is NAGVMQNPRHLVRRRGQEARLRCSPMKGHSHVYWYRQLPEEGLKFMVYLQKENIIDESGMPKERFSAEFPKEGPSILRIQQVVRGDSAAYFCASSPGTGDDGYTFGSGTRLTVV.

The chain carries TRBV2 and TRBJ2-7, with D unclear. The length of the CDR3 is 12 residues. The V gene's germline CDR1 is SNHLY and CDR2 FYNNEI. V lost 3 bases, J lost 2 bases, and 5 bases lay in between. The CDR3 region has the DNA TGTGCCAGCAGTGAGAGTACCTACGAGCAGTACTTC. Translation gives CASSESTYEQYF.

The chain joins TRBV29-1 to TRBJ2-1; TRBD2 aligns across 10 bases. Germline loops: CDR1 SQVTM, CDR2 ANQGSEA. The CDR3 has 16 residues. After removal of 4 bases from V and 1 base from J, the junction contained 7 bases not matched to a gene. The CDR3 loop reads CSVGALAGVSYNEQFF. CDR3 bases: TGCAGCGTTGGGGCCCTAGCGGGAGTGTCCTACAATGAGCAGTTCTTC.

This chain connects TRBV29-1 to TRBJ1-5; TRBD1 aligns across 7 bases. J was trimmed by 4 bases and V by 4 bases; bases with no gene match: 4. Germline assignment: CDR1 SQVTM and CDR2 ANQGSEA. The length of the CDR3 is 13 residues. CDR3: CSVGGGANQPQHF. CDR3 nucleotides: TGCAGCGTTGGAGGGGGCGCGAATCAGCCCCAGCATTTT.

This CDR3 reads CASSPDRVFGNTIYF. CDR3 DNA sequence: TGTGCCAGCAGCCCTGACAGGGTATTTGGAAACACCATATATTTT. The rearrangement uses TRBV28 and TRBJ1-3, with TRBD1 identical over 7 bases. With V trimmed by 6 bases and J by 3 bases, 8 bases remained unmatched. The CDR3 is 15 residues long. CDR1 and CDR2 from the germline V gene are MDHEN and SYDVKM.

V and J are TRBV27 and TRBJ2-1; 8 nucleotides match TRBD1. V was clipped by 4 bases and J by 10 bases; unmatched bases: 18. The CDR3 contains 17 residues. In germline, CDR1 is MNHEY, CDR2 SMNVEV (reference sequence). For the CDR3, the DNA is TGTGCCAGCAGTTCCCACGGTTCAGGGGGCCTCTCGGGGGAGCAGTTCTTC. It yields the protein CASSSHGSGGLSGEQFF.

The V and J genes are TRBV7-9 and TRBJ2-1; 12 bases match TRBD2. Germline CDR1 and CDR2: SEHNR and FQNEAQ (reference sequence). The CDR3 consists of 15 residues. V lost 4 bases, J lost 4 bases, and 2 bases stayed unmatched. DNA for the CDR3: TGTGCCAGCAGCTACCTAGCGGGAGGGTACAATGAGCAGTTCTTC. It encodes CASSYLAGGYNEQFF.

The chain is built from TRBV19 and TRBJ2-2; possible D gene TRBD2, 6 bases. This CDR3 is built from 16 residues. CDR1 LNHDA and CDR2 SQIVND come from the germline V gene (reference sequence). V gave up 7 bases and J gave up 6 bases, with 21 bases separating them. Here the CDR3 reads CASTTTGDGSAGELFF. The CDR3 DNA follows: TGTGCCAGTACTACAACGGGGGATGGGTCAGCCGGGGAGCTGTTTTTT.

This rearrangement joins TRBV2 to TRBJ1-5; TRBD1 aligns across 7 bases. The CDR3 runs 14 residues. Germline V gene data show CDR1 as SNHLY and CDR2 as FYNNEI. V shed 5 bases and J 5 bases; nucleotides not matched to a gene: 6. The chain's CDR3 is CASSQTGTDQPQHF. CDR3 sequence (DNA): TGTGCCAGCAGTCAAACCGGGACAGATCAGCCCCAGCATTTT.

Note on this clone: Other DNA sequences in this specimen translate into the identical CDR3. The chain recombines TRBV5-1 with TRBJ1-1; D is ambiguous. The ends were cut back, 0 bases at V and 4 bases at J, with 10 bases in the middle. CDR3 length equals 14 residues. Germline CDR1 SGHRS, CDR2 YFSETQ. The CDR3 DNA sequence: TGCGCCAGCAGCTTGGAGGCCGGGTTCACTGAAGCTTTCTTT. Encoded protein: CASSLEAGFTEAFF.

The chain carries TRBV7-3 and TRBJ2-7; 9 positions match TRBD2. From germline, CDR1 is SGHTA and CDR2 FQGTGA. With V trimmed by 2 bases and J by 6 bases, 5 bases remained unmatched. The CDR3 runs to 14 residues. The CDR3 spells CASSLLGGRGEQYF. Here the CDR3 DNA reads TGTGCCAGCAGCTTATTGGGCGGGAGGGGCGAGCAGTACTTC.

The chain couples TRBV29-1 to TRBJ2-7; the match to TRBD2 covers 14 bases. With 5 bases clipped from V and 3 bases from J, the junction kept 6 bases outside the gene matches. The CDR3 spans 15 residues. Germline lookup yields CDR1 SQVTM and CDR2 ANQGSEA. The CDR3 loop reads CSVFGLAGGSYEQYF. The CDR3 coding sequence is TGCAGCGTTTTTGGACTAGCGGGAGGTAGCTACGAGCAGTACTTC.

The gene calls are TRBV19 and TRBJ2-5, with D perhaps matching TRBD2 (5 bases). This CDR3 is 13 amino acids long. Germline V gene lookup returns CDR1 LNHDA and CDR2 SQIVND (reference sequence). The V end was cut by 6 bases, the J end by 5 bases, with 13 bases between. The CDR3: CASRIPGGETQYF. CDR3 sequence (DNA): TGTGCCAGTAGGATCCCGGGCGGGGAGACCCAGTACTTC.

A single count supports this clone. The chain employs TRBV2 and TRBJ2-3; 9 nucleotides agree with TRBD2. Germline V lookup: CDR1 SNHLY, CDR2 FYNNEI. The V and J ends lost 6 bases and 2 bases, in that order; junction bases with no gene match: 6. The CDR3 is 15 amino acids. The CDR3 sequence is CASSPSGTYTDTQYF. DNA for the CDR3: TGTGCCAGCAGCCCTAGCGGGACATACACAGATACGCAGTATTTT.

The J gene is TRBJ2-5, the V gene TRBV9, with D perhaps matching TRBD2 (7 bases). This CDR3 comprises 20 residues. Germline CDR1 SGDLS, CDR2 YYNGEE. With 2 bases removed from V and 3 bases from J, the gap between germline ends came to 29 bases. DNA for the CDR3: TGTGCCAGCAGCGTCGGACTGGGAGGGGGAGTAGCCATGAGGGAAGAGACCCAGTACTTC. Amino acids: CASSVGLGGGVAMREETQYF.

As concerns this clone: Other DNA sequences in this specimen translate into the identical CDR3. The rearrangement joins TRBV18 to TRBJ2-5; no firm D call. Germline V gene lookup returns CDR1 KGHSH and CDR2 LQKENI. There are 11 residues in the CDR3. Trimming removed 3 bases at V and 5 bases at J, with 4 bases between. CDR3 sequence: CASSPRETQYF. In DNA, the CDR3 is TGTGCCAGCTCACCCCGGGAGACCCAGTACTTC.

CDR3 nucleotide sequence: TGTGCCAGCAGTAGACAGGGGGCGAGTAATGAGCAGTTCTTC. It specifies CASSRQGASNEQFF. V usage is TRBV2 and J usage is TRBJ2-1; 10 nucleotides agree with TRBD1. CDR3 length: 14 residues. The germline CDR1 and CDR2 sequences are SNHLY and FYNNEI. After removal of 5 bases from V and 7 bases from J, the junction contained 5 bases not matched to a gene.

This chain connects TRBV5-5 to TRBJ2-2; 11 bases are shared with TRBD2. Germline CDR1 reads SGHKS; CDR2 reads YYEKEE (reference sequence). CDR3 length: 16 residues. J gave up 4 bases and V 4 bases, and 6 bases lay outside the gene matches. The CDR3 here is CASSVLAGGSTGELFF. The CDR3 DNA is TGTGCCAGCAGCGTTCTAGCGGGAGGCTCCACCGGGGAGCTGTTTTTT. The entire variable domain, with the rest obtained from reference TRBV5-5 and TRBJ2-2, is as follows: DAGVTQSPTHLIKTRGQQVTLRCSPISGHKSVSWYQQVLGQGPQFIFQYYEKEERGRGNFPDRFSARQFPNYSSELNVNALLLGDSALYLCASSVLAGGSTGELFFGEGSRLTVL.

V gene TRBV28 combines with J gene TRBJ2-3, with TRBD2 matching 11 bases. Germline V gene lookup returns CDR1 MDHEN and CDR2 SYDVKM. CDR3 length: 16 amino acids. J lost 6 bases, V lost 7 bases, and 12 bases had no gene match. The CDR3 DNA follows: TGTGCCAGCACAAAACTTAGCGGGAGGGCCGCGGATACGCAGTATTTT. The encoded protein is CASTKLSGRAADTQYF.

CDR3 in DNA: TGTGCCAGCAGCGTAGGGGGGACAGCGACAGGCTACGAGCAGTACTTC. Its translation is CASSVGGTATGYEQYF. The chain carries TRBV9 and TRBJ2-7; 7 bases match TRBD1. CDR1 and CDR2 (germline): SGDLS, YYNGEE. The CDR3 sequence is 16 residues long. Losses at the gene ends were 0 bases for V and 3 bases for J; bases not matched to a gene: 9.

This clone was seen once. This chain connects TRBV25-1 to TRBJ2-1; tentative D call: TRBD1 (5 bases). The CDR3 runs to 16 residues. V shed 2 bases and J shed 4 bases, with 15 bases lying between them. Germline CDR1 and CDR2: MGHDK and SYGVNS. The CDR3 is CASSEGAGLSYNEQFF. The CDR3 bases are TGTGCCAGCAGTGAAGGAGCAGGGCTTTCTTACAATGAGCAGTTCTTC.

The rearrangement joins TRBV7-9 to TRBJ2-1; D may be TRBD2 (6 bases). The germline gives CDR1 SEHNR, CDR2 FQNEAQ (reference sequence). The CDR3 is made up of 12 amino acids. V gave up 4 bases and J gave up 14 bases, with 15 bases separating them. DNA of the CDR3: TGTGCCAGCAGCTCCTCGGGTGGGGGGAAGTTCTTC. This sequence encodes CASSSSGGGKFF.